A selection of T cell receptor beta chains follows, all from one sample in a study of Ad26.COV2.S vaccination and SARS-CoV-2 variants. TCRdb's copy holds only in-frame clones and misses some; the assay was immunoSEQ multiplex PCR. The sample contains about 400,000 clones, 89% of which appear only once. The material sequenced was peripheral blood, taken in a trial of Ad26.COV2.S vaccine versus placebo. Receptors originate from a person between 18 and 65 years old who received the Ad26.COV2.S COVID-19 vaccine or a placebo. CDR3s include the opening cysteine and the closing phenylalanine or tryptophan. The order of the fields is V gene, D gene, J gene, clone size, CDR3 length, CDR3 protein, CDR3 DNA. A D gene is named only where the DNA matches it firmly. Size values are once, few and many counts, or a class for expanded clones, and some rows have none.

TRBV21-1	.	TRBJ2-1	.	19	CASRFTSQTPIPPYNEQFF	TGTGCCAGCAGATTTACTTCACAGACACCGATACCTCCCTACAATGAGCAGTTCTTC
TRBV18	.	TRBJ2-1	.	15	CASSPLAASYNEQFF	TGTGCCAGCTCACCACTAGCGGCCTCTTACAATGAGCAGTTCTTC
TRBV5-4	.	TRBJ2-1	.	13	CASSLISEGLLFF	TGTGCCAGCAGCTTGATAAGCGAGGGTTTATTGTTCTTC
TRBV9	TRBD2	TRBJ2-2	.	16	CASHSGGRNAAGELFF	TGTGCCAGTCACTCGGGCGGGAGAAATGCGGCCGGGGAGCTGTTTTTT
TRBV21-1	.	TRBJ1-2	.	13	CASILWRYYGYTF	TGTGCCAGCATTTTGTGGAGATACTATGGCTACACCTTC
TRBV24-1	.	TRBJ2-7	.	13	CATSEGPDPEQYF	TGTGCCACCAGTGAGGGACCGGACCCGGAGCAGTACTTC
TRBV30	.	TRBJ2-2	.	14	CAWEETPNTGELFF	TGTGCCTGGGAGGAGACTCCAAACACCGGGGAGCTGTTTTTT
TRBV27	.	TRBJ2-7	.	14	CASSLGWGQHEQYF	TGTGCCAGCAGTTTAGGTTGGGGGCAGCACGAGCAGTACTTC
TRBV6-2/TRBV6-3	.	TRBJ2-1	.	13	CASSSQEYNEQFF	TGTGCCAGCAGTTCGCAGGAGTACAATGAGCAGTTCTTC
TRBV19	TRBD2	TRBJ2-5	.	16	CASSIVSSGSRETQYF	TGTGCCAGTAGTATCGTGTCTAGCGGGAGTCGTGAGACCCAGTACTTC
TRBV18	TRBD2	TRBJ2-3	.	16	CASSPGTSGISDTQYF	TGTGCCAGCTCACCAGGGACTAGCGGGATCTCAGATACGCAGTATTTT
TRBV12-3/TRBV12-4	.	TRBJ2-1	once	12	CASSLNIIEQFF	TGTGCCAGCAGTTTAAATATTATTGAGCAGTTCTTC
TRBV10-3	.	TRBJ2-1	.	16	CANNYRVLCSYNEQFF	TGTGCCAACAACTACAGGGTGCTGTGCTCCTACAATGAGCAGTTCTTC
TRBV6-1	.	TRBJ1-6	.	13	CASSERGGSPLHF	TGTGCCAGCAGTGAACGAGGGGGGTCACCCCTCCACTTT
TRBV3-1/TRBV3-2	TRBD1	TRBJ1-1	few	14	CASSRQGVNTEAFF	TGTGCCAGCAGCCGTCAGGGGGTAAACACTGAAGCTTTCTTT
TRBV11-3	TRBD2	TRBJ2-3	.	18	CASSLESSGRAYADTQYF	TGTGCCAGCAGCTTGGAGAGTAGCGGGAGGGCCTATGCAGATACGCAGTATTTT
TRBV2	.	TRBJ2-1	.	11	CASSEPTLEFF	TGTGCCAGCAGTGAACCCACCCTAGAGTTCTTC
TRBV30	.	TRBJ2-1	.	14	CARGMGSSYNEQFF	TGTGCCCGGGGTATGGGTAGCTCCTACAATGAGCAGTTCTTC
TRBV7-9	.	TRBJ1-2	.	15	CASSNAGRSDYGYTF	TGTGCCAGCAGTAACGCTGGGCGGTCAGACTATGGCTACACCTTC
TRBV7-2	TRBD1	TRBJ1-1	.	16	CASSLLKGQGNTEAFF	TGTGCCAGCAGCTTGCTAAAGGGACAGGGCAACACTGAAGCTTTCTTT
TRBV11-3	.	TRBJ2-7	.	13	CASMAGANYEQYF	TGTGCCAGCATGGCGGGGGCCAACTACGAGCAGTACTTC
TRBV9	.	TRBJ2-1	.	14	CASSVGLARDEQFF	TGTGCCAGCAGCGTAGGCCTAGCGAGGGATGAGCAGTTCTTC
TRBV28	TRBD1	TRBJ1-1	once	14	CASSLSQGVVEAFF	TGTGCCAGCAGTTTATCGCAGGGGGTCGTTGAAGCTTTCTTT
TRBV30	.	TRBJ2-7	.	13	CAWSQGTNYEQYF	TGTGCCTGGAGTCAGGGTACCAACTACGAGCAGTACTTC
TRBV30	.	TRBJ2-4	.	15	CAWSVPGKDQSIQYF	TGTGCCTGGAGTGTACCAGGGAAAGACCAGTCCATTCAGTACTTC
TRBV12-5	.	TRBJ1-2	.	14	CASGLTLGGGGYTF	TGTGCTAGTGGTTTGACCCTGGGGGGAGGTGGCTACACCTTC
TRBV28	.	TRBJ1-1	.	15	CASSLMAWPPTEAFF	TGTGCCAGCAGTTTAATGGCATGGCCCCCCACTGAAGCTTTCTTT
TRBV24-1	TRBD1	TRBJ2-7	.	15	CATSDSGTGVYEQYF	TGTGCCACCAGTGACTCCGGGACAGGGGTCTACGAGCAGTACTTC
TRBV5-1	.	TRBJ1-1	.	15	CASSLGALHNTEAFF	TGCGCCAGCAGCCTAGGGGCCCTCCACAACACTGAAGCTTTCTTT
TRBV27	TRBD2	TRBJ2-7	.	16	CASSLYAGTSNYEQYF	TGTGCCAGCAGTTTGTATGCCGGGACTAGCAACTACGAGCAGTACTTC
TRBV12-3/TRBV12-4	.	TRBJ1-2	.	13	CASSLKGNYGYTF	TGTGCCAGCAGTTTGAAGGGGAACTATGGCTACACCTTC
TRBV29-1	.	TRBJ1-1	few	13	CSVERLMNTEAFF	TGCAGCGTTGAGCGACTGATGAACACTGAAGCTTTCTTT
TRBV29-1	.	TRBJ1-1	.	13	CSAALGVNTEAFF	TGCAGCGCCGCTTTGGGTGTCAACACTGAAGCTTTCTTT
TRBV4-3	TRBD2	TRBJ2-3	.	17	CASSQERTSPYTDTQYF	TGCGCCAGCAGCCAAGAAAGGACTAGCCCCTACACAGATACGCAGTATTTT
TRBV13	TRBD2	TRBJ2-5	.	20	CASSPSGLAGGPTYQETQYF	TGTGCCAGCAGCCCAAGCGGGCTAGCGGGAGGCCCTACCTACCAAGAGACCCAGTACTTC
TRBV11-2	.	TRBJ2-7	.	15	CASSIRGGPKDEQYF	TGTGCCAGCAGCATACGAGGGGGGCCCAAGGACGAGCAGTACTTC
TRBV15	.	TRBJ2-5	.	19	CATRDRGSLGTSGVETQYF	TGTGCCACTCGGGACAGGGGAAGTTTGGGGACTAGCGGAGTAGAGACCCAGTACTTC
TRBV9	.	TRBJ1-6	.	15	CASSVGGFRNSPLHF	TGTGCCAGCAGCGTAGGTGGGTTCAGGAATTCACCCCTCCACTTT
TRBV20-1	.	TRBJ1-1	.	11	CSAHRETEAFF	TGCAGTGCACACAGGGAGACTGAAGCTTTCTTT
TRBV13	.	TRBJ1-1	.	14	CASSRRVGSTEAFF	TGTGCCAGCAGCCGCAGGGTAGGTAGCACTGAAGCTTTCTTT
TRBV2	.	TRBJ2-3	.	13	CASSNQGTDTQYF	TGTGCCAGCAGTAACCAGGGAACAGATACGCAGTATTTT
TRBV10-3	TRBD1	TRBJ2-1	.	17	CAISESMSGQVNNEQFF	TGTGCCATCAGTGAGTCGATGTCCGGACAGGTTAACAATGAGCAGTTCTTC
TRBV14	.	TRBJ2-3	.	16	CASSQSRIAFGDTQYF	TGTGCCAGCAGCCAATCGCGGATCGCCTTTGGAGATACGCAGTATTTT
TRBV10-3	.	TRBJ1-2	.	12	CATTPDGYGYTF	TGTGCCACTACTCCTGACGGCTATGGCTACACCTTC
TRBV12-3/TRBV12-4	.	TRBJ2-2	.	13	CASSFWGTGELFF	TGTGCCAGCAGTTTTTGGGGCACCGGGGAGCTGTTTTTT
TRBV5-1	.	TRBJ1-1	.	15	CASSLAPGLNTEAFF	TGCGCCAGCAGCTTGGCCCCAGGGCTGAACACTGAAGCTTTCTTT